This TCR beta chain is drawn from a study of blood T cells in healthy people across ages. Regarding the study as a whole: While age rose, TCR beta diversity per million T cells dropped in a roughly linear way.

This clonotype came up a few times. Its antigen is currently unknown. The CDR3 length is 11 residues. Germline loops: CDR1 DFQATT, CDR2 SNEGSKA (reference sequence). Using a J-beta primer mix together with a sample-barcoded 5' primer, a second PCR was run for about 6 to 12 cycles. TCRdb itself ran the 5' RACE reads through MiXCR, one entry per CDR3 protein. Seen here are more than 600,000 distinct CDR3 sequences, 25% observed once, and the top ten hold 9.4%. These records were also assigned to another study, of T cells of mothers and their children. That paper notes: Relative to unrelated pairs, biologically related mother-child dyads exhibited marginally greater, non-significant overlap.

The sequenced sample was blood. This chain links TRBV20-1 with TRBJ2-7, with D uncertain. The sequence was collected from a boy aged 5-17 years in good health. The CDR3 coding sequence is TGCACTTCCCCAACCTTCTGCGAGCAGTACTTC. It specifies CTSPTFCEQYF.